Sequencing of this T cell receptor (beta chain) was carried out in a study of blood T cells in healthy people across ages. This clonotype was counted only a few times. J was trimmed by 7 bases and V by 4 bases; bases with no gene match: 9. The CDR3 is made up of 15 amino acids. Germline CDR1 LGHDT, CDR2 YNNKEL (reference sequence). A second about 6 to 12 cycle PCR used barcoded and J-beta primers. TCRdb used MiXCR to reprocess the 5' RACE reads, holding one entry per CDR3 protein. The table records more than 700,000 distinct CDR3 sequences, about 53% of them present only once. The chain recombines TRBV3-1 with TRBJ1-2, with 10 bases aligning to TRBD1. The receptor was isolated from a man at least 80 years old in good health. Input material: blood. CDR3 DNA sequence: TGTGCCAGCAGCCCCCGCGGTGGACAGGGGGGTGGCTACACCTTC. Translating it yields CASSPRGGQGGGYTF.